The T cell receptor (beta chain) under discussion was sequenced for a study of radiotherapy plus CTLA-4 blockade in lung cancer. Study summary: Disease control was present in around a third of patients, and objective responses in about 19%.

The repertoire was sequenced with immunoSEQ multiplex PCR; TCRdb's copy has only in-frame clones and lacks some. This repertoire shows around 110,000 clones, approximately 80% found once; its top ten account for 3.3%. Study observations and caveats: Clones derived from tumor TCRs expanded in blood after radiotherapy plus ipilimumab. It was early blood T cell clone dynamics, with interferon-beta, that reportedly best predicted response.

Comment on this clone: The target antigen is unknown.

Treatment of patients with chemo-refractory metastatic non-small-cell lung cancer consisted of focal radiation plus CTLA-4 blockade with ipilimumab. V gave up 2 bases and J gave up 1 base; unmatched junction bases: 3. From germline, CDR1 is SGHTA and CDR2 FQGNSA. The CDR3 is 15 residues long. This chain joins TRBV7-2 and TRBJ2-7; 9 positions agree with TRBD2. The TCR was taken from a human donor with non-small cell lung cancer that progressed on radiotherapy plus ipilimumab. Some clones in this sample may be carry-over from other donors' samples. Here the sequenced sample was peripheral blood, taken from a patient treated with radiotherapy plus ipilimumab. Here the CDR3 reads CASSLIAGGSYEQYF. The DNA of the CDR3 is TGTGCCAGCAGCTTAATCGCGGGGGGGTCCTACGAGCAGTACTTC.